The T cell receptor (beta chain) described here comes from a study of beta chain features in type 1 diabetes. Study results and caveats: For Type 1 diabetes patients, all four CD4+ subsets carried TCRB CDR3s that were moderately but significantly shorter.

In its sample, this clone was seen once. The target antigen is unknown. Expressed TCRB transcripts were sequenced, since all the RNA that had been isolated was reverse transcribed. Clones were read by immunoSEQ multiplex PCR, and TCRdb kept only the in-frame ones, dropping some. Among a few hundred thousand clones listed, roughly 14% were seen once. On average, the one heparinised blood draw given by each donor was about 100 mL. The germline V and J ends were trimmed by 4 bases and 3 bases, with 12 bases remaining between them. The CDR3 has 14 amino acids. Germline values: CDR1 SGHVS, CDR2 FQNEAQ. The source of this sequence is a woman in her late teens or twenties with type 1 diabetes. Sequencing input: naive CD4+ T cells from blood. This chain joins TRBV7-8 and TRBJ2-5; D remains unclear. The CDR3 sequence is CASSSYLIKETQYF. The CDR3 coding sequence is TGTGCCAGCAGCTCGTACCTAATAAAAGAGACCCAGTACTTC.